This is a list of T cell receptor beta chains from one sample in a study of Ad26.COV2.S vaccination and SARS-CoV-2 variants. Profiled with immunoSEQ multiplex PCR; TCRdb holds only in-frame clones, not every one. The table shows roughly 500,000 clones, with around 90% occurring only once. The sequencing here drew on peripheral blood, taken in a trial of Ad26.COV2.S vaccine versus placebo. These TCRs come from a person between 18 and 59 years old who received the Ad26.COV2.S COVID-19 vaccine or a placebo. Each CDR3 is given with its conserved first and last residue. A D gene is named only where the DNA matches it firmly. Only part of the rows carry a size: once, few, many, or a class if the clone is expanded.

-,TRBJ2-1,-,15,TRBV4-1,TGCGCCAGCAGCCAAGTGTGGACAGTCCACAATGAGCAGTTCTTC,CASSQVWTVHNEQFF
-,TRBJ1-1,-,15,TRBV4-2,TGTGCCAGCAGCCCTTGGACAGAAATGAACACTGAAGCTTTCTTT,CASSPWTEMNTEAFF
-,TRBJ2-7,-,14,TRBV19,TGTGCCAGTGGAAAGGGTCCCTACGGCGCCGAGCAGTACTTC,CASGKGPYGAEQYF
-,TRBJ1-3,few,12,TRBV10-3,TGTGCCACAGAGGGCTCTGGAAACACCATATATTTT,CATEGSGNTIYF
TRBD2,TRBJ2-1,-,16,TRBV7-2,TGTGCCAGCAGCGCGGGACTAGCGGGAGGGGTCAATGAGCAGTTCTTC,CASSAGLAGGVNEQFF
-,TRBJ1-2,-,15,TRBV7-2,TGTGCCAGCAGCTTGGGTTTACAGGGTTACTATGGCTACACCTTC,CASSLGLQGYYGYTF
-,TRBJ2-2,-,14,TRBV15,TGTGCCACCAGTCTTAAGCAGGGTATCGGGGAGCTGTTTTTT,CATSLKQGIGELFF
-,TRBJ1-1,-,14,TRBV29-1,TGCAGCGCCTATCGTCCAGGGACTGACACTGAAGCTTTCTTT,CSAYRPGTDTEAFF
-,TRBJ2-7,few,12,TRBV28,TGTGCCAGCAGCAAGACAGTCTACGAGCAGTACTTC,CASSKTVYEQYF
TRBD1,TRBJ2-1,once,17,TRBV19,TGTGCCAGTAGCCGAGTCTCAGGACAGGGGCTGTACAATGAGCAGTTCTTC,CASSRVSGQGLYNEQFF
-,TRBJ1-5,-,14,TRBV24-1,TGTGCCACCAGCCGGGCCGGCCAGGGACAGCCCCAGCATTTT,CATSRAGQGQPQHF
-,TRBJ1-1,few,13,TRBV2,TGTGCCAGCACTCCCCTTGGGGACACTGAAGCTTTCTTT,CASTPLGDTEAFF
-,TRBJ2-1,-,15,TRBV30,TGTGCCTGGGCCCAGGAAATCGGAGTGTTTGACGAGCAGTTCTTC,CAWAQEIGVFDEQFF
TRBD2,TRBJ2-3,-,17,TRBV27,TGTGCCAGCAGTGGTCGACTAGCGGGAGGGCCGGAAGATACGCAGTATTTT,CASSGRLAGGPEDTQYF
TRBD1,TRBJ1-3,-,16,TRBV19,TGTGCCAGTAGTACGACAGGGATGAGCTCTGGAAACACCATATATTTT,CASSTTGMSSGNTIYF
TRBD2,TRBJ2-1,once,18,TRBV5-4,TGTGCCAGCAGCACAGGGACTAGCGGGAGGGTCGTTGTTCATGAGCAGTTCTTC,CASSTGTSGRVVVHEQFF
-,TRBJ1-2,-,14,TRBV28,TGTGCCAGCAGCCGGGACCGTGTCATTGTCGGCTACACCTTC,CASSRDRVIVGYTF
-,TRBJ1-3,-,16,TRBV3-1/TRBV3-2,TGTGCCAGCAGTCTTAAATTTACAGCTTCTGGAAACACCATATATTTT,CASSLKFTASGNTIYF
-,TRBJ1-1,-,13,TRBV30,TGTGCCTGGAGCCTGGGTGTGAACACTGAAGCTTTCTTT,CAWSLGVNTEAFF
TRBD1,TRBJ1-2,-,12,TRBV19,TGTGCCAGTAGTATCACGGACAGGGGCTACACCTTC,CASSITDRGYTF
-,TRBJ1-4,once,15,TRBV2,TGTGCCAGCAGTACCGAACAGGACTCTAATGAAAAACTGTTTTTT,CASSTEQDSNEKLFF
-,TRBJ1-2,once,19,TRBV21-1,TGTGCCAGCAGCCGACCGTTGACAGGGCGAAACCCAATTATCTATGGCTACACCTTC,CASSRPLTGRNPIIYGYTF
-,TRBJ1-1,-,12,TRBV30,TGTGCCTGGAGTCCCGGACAGACTGAAGCTTTCTTT,CAWSPGQTEAFF
-,TRBJ2-6,few,17,TRBV18,TGTGCCAGCTCTCTAATCGACGGGAGCTCTGGGGCCAACGTCCTGACTTTC,CASSLIDGSSGANVLTF
TRBD2,TRBJ2-1,-,15,TRBV5-4,TGTGCCAGCAGCTCCCCGGGACTAGCTGGGAAGATGCAGTTCTTC,CASSSPGLAGKMQFF
-,TRBJ2-1,-,17,TRBV4-3,TGCGCCAGCAGCCAAATTGCCGGAACGGGAGTTTTTAATGAGCAGTTCTTC,CASSQIAGTGVFNEQFF
TRBD1,TRBJ1-5,-,15,TRBV4-2,TGTGCCAGCAGCCAACTAACAGGGGGGCGTCAGCCCCAGCATTTT,CASSQLTGGRQPQHF
-,TRBJ2-2,-,14,TRBV19,TGTGCCAGTAGTCGCCAGGTGGAGGGCGGGGAGCTGTTTTTT,CASSRQVEGGELFF
TRBD1,TRBJ1-1,-,13,TRBV30,TGTGCCTGGACCTACAGGGGGAACACTGAAGCTTTCTTT,CAWTYRGNTEAFF
-,TRBJ1-1,-,14,TRBV9,TGTGCCAGCAGCACCTCGACTGATAACACTGAAGCTTTCTTT,CASSTSTDNTEAFF
TRBD2,TRBJ2-1,-,18,TRBV10-1,TGCGCCACACGGGGGGGCGCGGGGCGGGAGGCAGAATACAATGAGCAGTTCTTC,CATRGGAGREAEYNEQFF
-,TRBJ1-1,once,14,TRBV5-4,TGTGCCAGCAGCTTGAGTTCTGTGGACACTGAAGCTTTCTTT,CASSLSSVDTEAFF
-,TRBJ2-1,-,15,TRBV19,TGTGCCAGTAGTATCTCGGGAGATCGCAACAATGAGCAGTTCTTC,CASSISGDRNNEQFF
-,TRBJ1-6,once,16,TRBV5-4,TGTGCCAGCAGCGCCCTACAGAGCTCCTATAATTCACCCCTCCACTTT,CASSALQSSYNSPLHF
-,TRBJ1-2,-,13,TRBV12-3/TRBV12-4,TGTGCCAGCAGTCCGAGAGGGGGCTATGGCTACACCTTC,CASSPRGGYGYTF
TRBD2,TRBJ2-1,-,17,TRBV7-8,TGTGCCAGCAGCCTAGTAAGCCGGACTAGCGCAAACAATGAGCAGTTCTTC,CASSLVSRTSANNEQFF